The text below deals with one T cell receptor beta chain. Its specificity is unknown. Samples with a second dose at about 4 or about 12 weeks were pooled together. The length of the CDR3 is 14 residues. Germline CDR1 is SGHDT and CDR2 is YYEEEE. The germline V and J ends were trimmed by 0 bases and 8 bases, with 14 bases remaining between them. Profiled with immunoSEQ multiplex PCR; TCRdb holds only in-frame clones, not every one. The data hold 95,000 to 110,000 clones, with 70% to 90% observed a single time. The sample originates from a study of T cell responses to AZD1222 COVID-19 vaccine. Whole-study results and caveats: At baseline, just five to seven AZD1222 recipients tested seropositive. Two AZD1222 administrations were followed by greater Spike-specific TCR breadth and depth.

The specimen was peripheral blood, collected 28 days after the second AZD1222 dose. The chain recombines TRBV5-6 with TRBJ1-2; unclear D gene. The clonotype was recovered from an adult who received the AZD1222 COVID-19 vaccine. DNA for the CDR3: TGTGCCAGCAGCTTGGGCGACGGGGTTTTGGGCTACACCTTC. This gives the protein CASSLGDGVLGYTF.